Following are 9 T cell receptor beta chains from one sample sequenced in a study of T cells in Graves' hyperthyroidism and ophthalmopathy. RNA transcripts served as the template for amplifying TCR beta CDR3 regions. First-round RT-PCR targeting the TCR CDR3 was performed with the HTBI primer set. TCRdb fed the multiplex PCR reads into MiXCR, producing one record per CDR3 protein. The sample lists 300,000 to 350,000 distinct CDR3 sequences; roughly 15% were seen once. The sample comprised blood. The source of these receptors is a young man with Graves' hyperthyroidism.

This clonotype was observed a handful of times. The rearrangement links TRBV15 to TRBJ2-5; D is undetermined. V gave up 3 bases and J gave up 4 bases, with 9 bases separating them. This CDR3 is built from 13 residues. Germline V gene sequence: CDR1 LNHNV, CDR2 YYDKDF (reference sequence). As DNA, the CDR3 is TGTGCCACCAGCAGGAGTTTGTCAGAGACCCAGTACTTC. Protein sequence: CATSRSLSETQYF. Using reference TRBV15 and TRBJ2-5 for the parts outside the CDR3, the full variable domain is DAMVIQNPRYQVTQFGKPVTLSCSQTLNHNVMYWYQQKSSQAPKLLFHYYDKDFNNEADTPDNFQSRRPNTSFCFLDIRSPGLGDTAMYLCATSRSLSETQYFGPGTRLLVL.

In this sample, this clonotype turned up many times. V and J are TRBV11-3 and TRBJ2-5; no clear D gene. V was trimmed by 3 bases and J by 3 bases, leaving 8 bases between them. Germline V CDR1 and CDR2: SGHNT, YENEEA. CDR3 length: 13 residues. The CDR3 loop is CASSFSTEETQYF. CDR3 sequence (DNA): TGTGCCAGCAGCTTCTCAACGGAAGAGACCCAGTACTTC.

Worth noting for this clonotype: This sequence may be a read error, since a much larger clone differs from it by one base. The rearrangement uses TRBV5-1 and TRBJ2-2; D is unresolved. Germline assignment: CDR1 SGHRS and CDR2 YFSETQ. CDR3 length: 16 amino acids. Trimming shortened V by 0 bases and J by 9 bases, and 18 bases separated the two germline ends. The CDR3 coding sequence is TGCGCCAGCAGCTTGGGGGCCGGACGGCTGACCTGGGAGCTGTTTTTT. This codes for CASSLGAGRLTWELFF.

Points on this clonotype: Being one base from a much bigger clone, this may be a read error. This chain connects TRBV30 to TRBJ1-6; D gene unclear. This CDR3 comprises 15 residues. Germline CDR1 is GTSNPN and CDR2 is SVGIG (reference sequence). The CDR3 region has the DNA TGTGGCTGGAAAGCGGTCGGACGGCGAAATTCACCCCTCCACTTT. It encodes CGWKAVGRRNSPLHF.

The sample holds many counts of this clonotype. One junction end does not reproduce the germline sequence, and a read error may be involved. The chain links TRBV30 to TRBJ2-1; unclear D gene. CDR1 and CDR2 (germline): GTSNPN, SVGIG (reference sequence). The CDR3 runs to 11 residues. This CDR3 is CAWKGYSEQFF. CDR3 nucleotide sequence: TGTGCCTGGAAGGGTTACAGTGAGCAGTTCTTC.

This clonotype occurred many times. This rearrangement joins TRBV25-1 to TRBJ1-2, with unresolved D. This CDR3 is 13 amino acids long. Germline CDR1 is MGHDK and CDR2 is SYGVNS. Trimming left V 4 bases short and J 8 bases short, with 14 bases between. The CDR3 DNA sequence: TGTGCCAGCAGTGCCAACAATGGCGGAGGCTACACCTTC. It codes for CASSANNGGGYTF.

Ten or more counts support this clonotype. The J gene is TRBJ2-3, the V gene TRBV28; D might be TRBD2 (6 bases). Germline CDR1 MDHEN, CDR2 SYDVKM. CDR3 length: 16 amino acids. The V gene lost 3 bases and the J gene lost 1 base, with 14 bases spanning the gap. Here the CDR3 DNA reads TGTGCCAGCAGTTTCGGGGGAGGAGGGCGCACAGATACGCAGTATTTT. It codes for CASSFGGGGRTDTQYF.

The chain employs TRBV19 and TRBJ2-7; 7 bases map to TRBD1. The V and J ends lost 4 bases and 6 bases, in that order; junction bases with no gene match: 9. There are 14 residues in the CDR3. Germline assignment: CDR1 LNHDA and CDR2 SQIVND (reference sequence). The CDR3: CASSRVQGSSEQYF. The CDR3 DNA follows: TGTGCCAGTAGTAGAGTACAGGGGAGTAGCGAGCAGTACTTC.

This clonotype was picked up many times. The J gene is TRBJ1-2, the V gene TRBV24-1, with TRBD1 as a possible D gene (5 bases). This CDR3 has 14 residues. Germline V gene lookup returns CDR1 KGHDR and CDR2 SFDVKD. Trimming cost V 1 base and J 6 bases, with 11 bases left between them. CDR3 region: CATSDFGRVDGYTF. The CDR3 nucleotides read TGTGCCACCAGTGATTTTGGCAGGGTCGATGGCTACACCTTC.